Detailed here is one T cell receptor beta chain. This entry is derived from a study of blood T cell repertoires in COVID-19. Study at large: Sites in the United States, Italy and Spain provided acute and convalescent COVID-19 samples. In each case, the material was cDNA or gDNA derived from T cells, B-cell-depleted T cells, or PBMCs.

Per the original data handling: Amplifying reference gene primers gave estimates of nucleated cell counts. Clones were sequenced by immunoSEQ multiplex PCR, and TCRdb holds only the in-frame ones, with some missing. For V, J and clone size, that table is used; D and trimming come from the DNA. This table holds hundreds of thousands of clones, roughly 91% found once. The CDR3 covers 14 residues. V dropped 6 bases and J dropped 3 bases, with 12 bases sitting between them. Germline V gives CDR1 MDHEN, CDR2 SYDVKM. The chain links TRBV28 to TRBJ1-5; TRBD1 might be the D (6 bases). Material for sequencing was peripheral blood. This sequence was found in a woman under 40 with acute or convalescent COVID-19. The CDR3 protein is CASSKDSINQPQHF. In DNA form, the CDR3 reads TGTGCCAGCAGCAAGGACAGTATCAATCAGCCCCAGCATTTT.